One and the same sample provided the 7 T cell receptor beta chains below, sequenced in a study of shared clonotypes between healthy human individuals. The data were produced by immunoSEQ multiplex PCR, yet TCRdb's version contains in-frame clones alone and is incomplete. Of fewer than 850,000 clones in the sample, approximately 75% were seen once. Sequenced material: memory CD4+ T cells sorted from blood. The subset: CD45RA-negative fraction. Receptors were obtained from a woman in her twenties or thirties in good health.

The V and J genes are TRBV9 and TRBJ1-4, with 7 bases lining up with TRBD1. Looked up from germline, CDR1 is SGDLS and CDR2 is YYNGEE. V dropped 4 bases and J dropped 8; count of bases not matched to a gene: 11. The CDR3 length is 15 residues. CDR3 loop: CASSPLQGGGEKLFF. DNA of the CDR3: TGTGCCAGCAGCCCCCTACAGGGAGGGGGCGAAAAACTGTTTTTT. The variable domain in full, with the rest retrieved from reference TRBV9 and TRBJ1-4, is DSGVTQTPKHLITATGQRVTLRCSPRSGDLSVYWYQQSLDQGLQFLIQYYNGEERAKGNILERFSAQQFPDLHSELNLSSLELGDSALYFCASSPLQGGGEKLFFGSGTQLSVL.

This clone was seen more than once but under ten times. This chain uses TRBV7-2 with TRBJ1-6, with TRBD1 identical over 9 bases. The junction had 16 bases not matched to a gene; V was cut back by 5 bases and J by 14 bases. CDR1 SGHTA and CDR2 FQGNSA come from the germline V gene. The CDR3 covers 16 residues. The CDR3 DNA reads TGTGCCAGCAGCCCCGCCGGGACAGGGCCGGGCAGAACCCTCCACTTT. Its translation is CASSPAGTGPGRTLHF.

V is TRBV6-1 and J is TRBJ2-3; TRBD1 aligns across 8 bases. The CDR3 is 14 residues long. Germline V gene lookup returns CDR1 MNHNS and CDR2 SASEGT. Unmatched junction bases numbered 6, after V lost 10 bases and J lost 0 bases. The CDR3 protein is CATRTGTSTDTQYF. In DNA, the CDR3 is TGTGCCACTAGGACAGGGACGAGCACAGATACGCAGTATTTT.

The J gene is TRBJ1-5, the V gene TRBV2; D remains unclear. The CDR3 has 13 amino acids. Deletions cut 6 bases from V and 9 bases from J, with 15 bases between. Germline loops: CDR1 SNHLY, CDR2 FYNNEI. Here the CDR3 reads CASSPGSLWPQHF. The CDR3 bases are TGTGCCAGCAGCCCGGGCTCATTGTGGCCCCAGCATTTT. Supplemented by reference TRBV2 and TRBJ1-5, the full variable domain reads EPEVTQTPSHQVTQMGQEVILRCVPISNHLYFYWYRQILGQKVEFLVSFYNNEISEKSEIFDDQFSVERPDGSNFTLKIRSTKLEDSAMYFCASSPGSLWPQHFGDGTRLSIL.

This clone was detected a few times. V is TRBV30 and J is TRBJ1-5, with a tentative D call TRBD1 (6 bases). V lost 7 bases, J lost 5 bases, and 15 bases lay in between. Germline CDR1 GTSNPN, CDR2 SVGIG (reference sequence). The CDR3 extends over 13 amino acids. The CDR3 reads CASGTQGDQPQHF. The CDR3 DNA follows: TGTGCCTCCGGGACACAAGGGGATCAGCCCCAGCATTTT.

The J gene is TRBJ2-1, the V gene TRBV9, with 11 positions matching TRBD2. Germline trimming cut 3 bases from V and 9 bases from J; bases unmatched to any gene: 11. Germline V gene data show CDR1 as SGDLS and CDR2 as YYNGEE. This CDR3 has 16 residues. Written as DNA, the CDR3 is TGTGCCAGCAGCGCAACAATAGCGGGAGGGGCGGGTGAGCAGTTCTTC. Translating gives CASSATIAGGAGEQFF.

V and J are TRBV28 and TRBJ2-1; perhaps TRBD2 as D (6 bases). The CDR3 is made up of 16 amino acids. With 6 bases removed from V and 0 bases from J, the gap between germline ends came to 15 bases. Germline loops: CDR1 MDHEN, CDR2 SYDVKM. The CDR3 region is CASSSTGTSSYNEQFF. The CDR3 DNA is TGTGCCAGCAGCTCTACCGGGACTTCCTCCTACAATGAGCAGTTCTTC.